The T cell receptor (beta chain) described here comes from a study of blood T cells in healthy people across ages. This clonotype was counted a few times. CDR3 length equals 14 residues. The ends lost 6 bases at V and 5 bases at J; junction bases unmatched: 7. The germline V gene has CDR1 DFQATT and CDR2 SNEGSKA (reference sequence). Next came a second PCR, run for about 6 to 12 cycles, which used a sample-barcoded 5' primer along with a J-beta primer mix. Each of the cDNA molecules was tagged by a template-switch adaptor with 12 random nucleotides. TCRdb analysed the 5' RACE reads with MiXCR anew, one entry per CDR3 protein. The repertoire consists of about 1.8 million distinct CDR3 sequences, with about 50% occurring once and the leading ten covering less than 2.5%.

This TCR derives from a woman between 35 and 50 years old in good health. Sequencing used blood. The V call is TRBV20-1, the J call TRBJ2-1; 10 positions match TRBD2. The CDR3 DNA is TGCAGTGCCCCGGCAGCGGGGGGGAACAATGAGCAGTTCTTC. It codes for CSAPAAGGNNEQFF.